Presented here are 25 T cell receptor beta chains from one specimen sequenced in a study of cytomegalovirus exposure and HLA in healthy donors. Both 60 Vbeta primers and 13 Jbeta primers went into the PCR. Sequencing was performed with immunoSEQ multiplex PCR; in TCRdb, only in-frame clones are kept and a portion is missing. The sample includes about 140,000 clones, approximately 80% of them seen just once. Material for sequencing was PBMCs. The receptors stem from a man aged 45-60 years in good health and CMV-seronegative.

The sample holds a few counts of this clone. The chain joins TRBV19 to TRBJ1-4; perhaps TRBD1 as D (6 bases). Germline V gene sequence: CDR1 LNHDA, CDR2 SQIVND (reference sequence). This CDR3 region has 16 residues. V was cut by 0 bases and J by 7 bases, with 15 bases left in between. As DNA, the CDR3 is TGTGCCAGTAGTATAGAGACGCGGGGGCGAGGTGAAAAACTGTTTTTT. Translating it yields CASSIETRGRGEKLFF.

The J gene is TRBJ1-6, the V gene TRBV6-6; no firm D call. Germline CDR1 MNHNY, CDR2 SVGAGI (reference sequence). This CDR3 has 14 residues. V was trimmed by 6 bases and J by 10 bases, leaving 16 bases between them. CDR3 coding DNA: TGTGCCAGCAGCACCCCGGTCGAGTTATCACCCCTCCACTTT. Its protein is CASSTPVELSPLHF.

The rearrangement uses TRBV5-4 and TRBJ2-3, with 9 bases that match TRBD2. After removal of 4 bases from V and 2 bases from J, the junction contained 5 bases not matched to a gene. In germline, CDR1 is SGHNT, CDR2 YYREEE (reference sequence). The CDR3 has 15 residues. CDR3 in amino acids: CASSPRTSDTDTQYF. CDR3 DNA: TGTGCCAGCAGCCCCCGGACTAGCGACACAGATACGCAGTATTTT.

The CDR3 region has the DNA TGTGCCAGCAGTGAACTAGAGGCCACCTACGAGCAGTACTTC. Its protein is CASSELEATYEQYF. The chain links TRBV6-1 to TRBJ2-7; no clear D gene. The CDR3 has 14 residues. In germline, CDR1 is MNHNS, CDR2 SASEGT. Trimming cost V 2 bases and J 2 bases, with 10 bases left between them.

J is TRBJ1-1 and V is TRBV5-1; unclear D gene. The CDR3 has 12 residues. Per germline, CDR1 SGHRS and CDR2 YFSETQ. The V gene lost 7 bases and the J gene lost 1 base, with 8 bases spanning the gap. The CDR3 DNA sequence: TGCGCCAGCTTGGCCTCGAACACTGAAGCTTTCTTT. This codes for CASLASNTEAFF.

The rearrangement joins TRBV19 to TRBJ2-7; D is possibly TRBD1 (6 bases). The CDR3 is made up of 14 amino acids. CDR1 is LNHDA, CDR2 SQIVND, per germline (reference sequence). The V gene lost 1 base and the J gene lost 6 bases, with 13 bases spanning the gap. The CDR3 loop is CASSIGGGSGEQYF. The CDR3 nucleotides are TGTGCCAGTAGTATAGGAGGGGGTTCGGGCGAGCAGTACTTC. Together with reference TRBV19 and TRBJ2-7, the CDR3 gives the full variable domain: DGGITQSPKYLFRKEGQNVTLSCEQNLNHDAMYWYRQDPGQGLRLIYYSQIVNDFQKGDIAEGYSVSREKKESFPLTVTSAQKNPTAFYLCASSIGGGSGEQYFGPGTRLTVT.

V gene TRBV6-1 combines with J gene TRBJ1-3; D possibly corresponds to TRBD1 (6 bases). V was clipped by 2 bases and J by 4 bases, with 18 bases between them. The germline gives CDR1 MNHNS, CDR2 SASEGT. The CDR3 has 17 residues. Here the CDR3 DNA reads TGTGCCAGCAGTGAATTTCCGGCAGGCCAGGGGGGAAACACCATATATTTT. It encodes CASSEFPAGQGGNTIYF.

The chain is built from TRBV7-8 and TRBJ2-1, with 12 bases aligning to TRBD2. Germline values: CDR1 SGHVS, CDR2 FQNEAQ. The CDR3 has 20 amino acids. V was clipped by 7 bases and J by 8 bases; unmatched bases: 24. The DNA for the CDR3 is TGTGCCAGCAAGAGGGTGCTAGCGGGGGGGCGCGTCAAGTCTGGCCATGAGCAGTTCTTC. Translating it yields CASKRVLAGGRVKSGHEQFF.

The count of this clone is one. CDR3 bases: TGTGCCAGCAGTCCGGGAGGGGGCACCGGGGAGCTGTTTTTT. It translates to CASSPGGGTGELFF. The genes are TRBV9 and TRBJ2-2, with 8 bases fitting TRBD2. With V trimmed by 5 bases and J by 4 bases, 4 bases remained unmatched. This CDR3 is 14 amino acids long. Germline V gene sequence: CDR1 SGDLS, CDR2 YYNGEE. Drawing the rest from reference TRBV9 and TRBJ2-2, the complete variable domain is DSGVTQTPKHLITATGQRVTLRCSPRSGDLSVYWYQQSLDQGLQFLIQYYNGEERAKGNILERFSAQQFPDLHSELNLSSLELGDSALYFCASSPGGGTGELFFGEGSRLTVL.

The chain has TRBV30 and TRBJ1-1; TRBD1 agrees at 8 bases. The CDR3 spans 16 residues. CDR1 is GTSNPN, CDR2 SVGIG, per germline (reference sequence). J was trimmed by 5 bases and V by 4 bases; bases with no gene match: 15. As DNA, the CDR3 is TGTGCCTGGACTAACGTACAGGGGGGACTCGGGACTGAAGCTTTCTTT. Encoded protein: CAWTNVQGGLGTEAFF.

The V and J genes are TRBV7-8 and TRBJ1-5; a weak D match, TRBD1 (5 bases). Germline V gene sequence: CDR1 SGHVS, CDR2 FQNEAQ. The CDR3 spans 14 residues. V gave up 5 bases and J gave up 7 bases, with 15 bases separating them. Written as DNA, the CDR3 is TGTGCCAGCAGCCCCGGGGGGGGGTGGCAGCCCCAGCATTTT. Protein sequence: CASSPGGGWQPQHF.

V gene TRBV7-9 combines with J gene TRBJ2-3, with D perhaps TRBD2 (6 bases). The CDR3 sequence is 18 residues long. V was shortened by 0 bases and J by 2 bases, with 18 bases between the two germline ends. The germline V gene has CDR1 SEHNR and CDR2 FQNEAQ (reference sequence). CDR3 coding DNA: TGTGCCAGCAGCTTAGCGCGGGGACTTGCTAGTATCACAGATACGCAGTATTTT. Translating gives CASSLARGLASITDTQYF.

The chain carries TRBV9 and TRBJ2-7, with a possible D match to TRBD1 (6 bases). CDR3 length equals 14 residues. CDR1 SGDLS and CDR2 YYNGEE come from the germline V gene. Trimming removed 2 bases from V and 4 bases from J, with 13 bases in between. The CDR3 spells CASSVTGEGYEQYF. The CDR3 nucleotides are TGTGCCAGCAGCGTGACAGGAGAAGGTTACGAGCAGTACTTC.

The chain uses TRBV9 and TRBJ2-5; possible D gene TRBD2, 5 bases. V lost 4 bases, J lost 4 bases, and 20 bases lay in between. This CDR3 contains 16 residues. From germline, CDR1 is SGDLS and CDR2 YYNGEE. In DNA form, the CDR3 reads TGTGCCAGCAGCCCCACTCGCGGGTACGCCGGAGAGACCCAGTACTTC. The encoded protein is CASSPTRGYAGETQYF.

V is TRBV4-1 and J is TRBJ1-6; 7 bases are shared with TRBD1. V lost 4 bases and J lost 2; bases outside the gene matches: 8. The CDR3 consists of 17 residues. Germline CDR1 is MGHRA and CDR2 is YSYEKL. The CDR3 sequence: CASSLIQGPPYNSPLHF. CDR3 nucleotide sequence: TGCGCCAGCAGCCTCATACAGGGGCCTCCCTATAATTCACCCCTCCACTTT.

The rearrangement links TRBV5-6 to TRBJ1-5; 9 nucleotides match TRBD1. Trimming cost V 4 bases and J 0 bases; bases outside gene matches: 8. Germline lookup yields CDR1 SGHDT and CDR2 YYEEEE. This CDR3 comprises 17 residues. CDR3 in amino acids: CASSEGTGTFSNQPQHF. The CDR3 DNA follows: TGTGCCAGCAGCGAGGGGACAGGGACTTTTAGCAATCAGCCCCAGCATTTT.

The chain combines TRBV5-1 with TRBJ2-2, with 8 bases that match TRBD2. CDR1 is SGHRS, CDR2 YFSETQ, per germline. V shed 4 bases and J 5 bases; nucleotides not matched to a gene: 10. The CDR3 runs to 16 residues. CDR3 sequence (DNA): TGCGCCAGCAGCCCTCGGGGGGGTGTAGAAACCGGGGAGCTGTTTTTT. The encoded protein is CASSPRGGVETGELFF.

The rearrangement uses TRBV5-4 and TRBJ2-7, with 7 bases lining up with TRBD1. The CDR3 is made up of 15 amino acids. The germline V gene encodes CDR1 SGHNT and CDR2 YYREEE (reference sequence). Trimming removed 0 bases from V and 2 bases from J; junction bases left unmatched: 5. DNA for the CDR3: TGTGCCAGCAGCTTGGGTGGACAGGACGCCTACGAGCAGTACTTC. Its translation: CASSLGGQDAYEQYF.

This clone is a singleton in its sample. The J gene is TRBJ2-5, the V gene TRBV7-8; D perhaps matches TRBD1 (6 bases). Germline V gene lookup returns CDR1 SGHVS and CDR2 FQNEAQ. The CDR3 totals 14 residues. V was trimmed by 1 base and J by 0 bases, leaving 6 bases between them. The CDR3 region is CASSLGTDQETQYF. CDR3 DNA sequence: TGTGCCAGCAGCTTAGGGACAGACCAAGAGACCCAGTACTTC.

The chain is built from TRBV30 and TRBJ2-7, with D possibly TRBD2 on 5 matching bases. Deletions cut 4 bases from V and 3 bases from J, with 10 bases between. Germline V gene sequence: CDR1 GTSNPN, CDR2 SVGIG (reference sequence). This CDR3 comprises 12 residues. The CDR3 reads CAWMGSGYEQYF. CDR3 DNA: TGTGCCTGGATGGGGAGCGGCTACGAGCAGTACTTC.

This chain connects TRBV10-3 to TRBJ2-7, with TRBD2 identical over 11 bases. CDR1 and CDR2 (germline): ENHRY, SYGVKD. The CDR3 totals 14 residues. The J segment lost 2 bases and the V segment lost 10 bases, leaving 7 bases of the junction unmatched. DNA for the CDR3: TGTGCCACCACCGGGACTAGCGGCCCCTACGAGCAGTACTTC. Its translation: CATTGTSGPYEQYF.

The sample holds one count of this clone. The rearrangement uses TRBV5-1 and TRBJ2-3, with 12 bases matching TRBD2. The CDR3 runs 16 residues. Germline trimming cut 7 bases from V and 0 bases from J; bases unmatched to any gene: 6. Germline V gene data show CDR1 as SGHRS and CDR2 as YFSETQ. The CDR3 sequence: CASLLGLAGSTDTQYF. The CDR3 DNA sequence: TGCGCCAGCCTTCTCGGACTAGCGGGGAGCACAGATACGCAGTATTTT.

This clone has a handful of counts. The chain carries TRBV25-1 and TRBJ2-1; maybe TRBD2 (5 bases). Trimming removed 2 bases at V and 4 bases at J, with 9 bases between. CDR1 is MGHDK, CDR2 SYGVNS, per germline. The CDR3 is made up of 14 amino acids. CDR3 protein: CASSEVTGYNEQFF. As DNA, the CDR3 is TGTGCCAGCAGTGAAGTAACGGGGTACAATGAGCAGTTCTTC.

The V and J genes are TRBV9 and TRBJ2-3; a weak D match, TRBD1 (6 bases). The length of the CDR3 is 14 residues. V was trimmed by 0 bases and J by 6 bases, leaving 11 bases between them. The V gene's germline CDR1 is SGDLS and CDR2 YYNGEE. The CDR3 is CASSVARGEDTQYF. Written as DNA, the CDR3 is TGTGCCAGCAGCGTAGCCAGGGGCGAGGATACGCAGTATTTT.

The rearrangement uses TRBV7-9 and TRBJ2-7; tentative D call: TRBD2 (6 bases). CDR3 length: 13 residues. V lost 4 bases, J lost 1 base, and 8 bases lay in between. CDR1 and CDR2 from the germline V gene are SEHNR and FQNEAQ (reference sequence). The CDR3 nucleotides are TGTGCCAGCAGCTCGGGGGTGTCCTACGAGCAGTACTTC. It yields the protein CASSSGVSYEQYF. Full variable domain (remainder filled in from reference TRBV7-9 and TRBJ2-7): DTGVSQNPRHKITKRGQNVTFRCDPISEHNRLYWYRQTLGQGPEFLTYFQNEAQLEKSRLLSDRFSAERPKGSFSTLEIQRTEQGDSAMYLCASSSGVSYEQYFGPGTRLTVT.